These 10 T cell receptor beta chains came from one sample sequenced in a study of blood T cell repertoires in COVID-19. Clones were read by immunoSEQ multiplex PCR, and TCRdb kept only the in-frame ones, dropping some. The sample lists about 320,000 clones, about nine tenths occurring once. Sequences were obtained from PBMCs or T cells enriched from blood (not recorded which). The receptors originated from a man aged 55 to 69 who had recovered from COVID-19.

Remarks on this clone: Other DNA sequences within the sample encode an identical CDR3. This chain links TRBV30 with TRBJ2-7; D might be TRBD1 (6 bases). In germline, CDR1 is GTSNPN, CDR2 SVGIG (reference sequence). V was shortened by 3 bases and J by 0 bases, with 6 bases between the two germline ends. The CDR3 loop spans 12 amino acids. The CDR3 loop is CAWRQGSYEQYF. The CDR3 DNA follows: TGTGCCTGGAGACAGGGCTCCTACGAGCAGTACTTC.

This chain joins TRBV19 and TRBJ2-2; 11 nucleotides match TRBD2. This CDR3 contains 16 residues. Trimming removed 3 bases from V and 4 bases from J; junction bases left unmatched: 4. CDR1 and CDR2 (germline): LNHDA, SQIVND (reference sequence). The CDR3 region has the DNA TGTGCCAGTAGTATTAGCGGGAGGGGTGGCACCGGGGAGCTGTTTTTT. Protein: CASSISGRGGTGELFF.

In DNA form, the CDR3 reads TGTGCCAGTAACGGGGGGGCGGATGAAAAACTGTTTTTT. This sequence encodes CASNGGADEKLFF. The chain employs TRBV19 and TRBJ1-4; maybe TRBD1 (6 bases). The germline V gene has CDR1 LNHDA and CDR2 SQIVND (reference sequence). With 7 bases removed from V and 6 bases from J, the gap between germline ends came to 12 bases. This CDR3 contains 13 residues.

In this sample, this clone turned up once. The chain couples TRBV28 to TRBJ2-1; 7 nucleotides line up with TRBD1. This CDR3 contains 16 residues. Germline trimming cut 6 bases from V and 3 bases from J; bases unmatched to any gene: 11. Germline CDR1 MDHEN, CDR2 SYDVKM. The CDR3 sequence is CASSEVGQSSYNEQFF. The DNA for the CDR3 is TGTGCCAGCAGCGAAGTGGGACAGAGTAGCTACAATGAGCAGTTCTTC.

The rearrangement uses TRBV3-1 (or the pseudogene TRBV3-2) and TRBJ1-2; 10 bases line up with TRBD1. Germline V CDR1 and CDR2: LGHDT, YNNKEL (reference sequence). CDR3 length: 15 residues. J was trimmed by 8 bases and V by 4 bases; bases with no gene match: 10. In DNA form, the CDR3 reads TGTGCCAGCAGCCCATTGACAGGGGGCGTAGGAGGCTACACCTTC. It yields the protein CASSPLTGGVGGYTF.

The CDR3 coding sequence is TGTGCCAGCAGTGCTTCGAGTCTGGGGGCCTATGGCTACACCTTC. It encodes CASSASSLGAYGYTF. The gene calls are TRBV27 and TRBJ1-2, with D perhaps matching TRBD1 (6 bases). Trimming took 5 bases from V and 4 from J, leaving 17 bases between them. Germline CDR1 and CDR2: MNHEY and SMNVEV (reference sequence). The CDR3 runs to 15 residues.

The gene calls are TRBV15 and TRBJ2-1, with D tentatively TRBD1 (6 bases). This CDR3 has 14 residues. Deletions cut 5 bases from V and 9 bases from J, with 17 bases between. Germline CDR1 LNHNV, CDR2 YYDKDF (reference sequence). For the CDR3, the DNA is TGTGCCACCAGCGGCTTAGGGGGAACCGCTGAGCAGTTCTTC. Protein: CATSGLGGTAEQFF. The whole variable domain, remainder taken from reference TRBV15 and TRBJ2-1, is DAMVIQNPRYQVTQFGKPVTLSCSQTLNHNVMYWYQQKSSQAPKLLFHYYDKDFNNEADTPDNFQSRRPNTSFCFLDIRSPGLGDTAMYLCATSGLGGTAEQFFGPGTRLTVL.

V is TRBV9 and J is TRBJ2-1, with TRBD1 matching 10 bases. Germline CDR1 is SGDLS and CDR2 is YYNGEE. The trim removed 0 bases at V and 9 bases at J, leaving 12 bases unmatched. The CDR3 contains 17 residues. CDR3 region: CASSVEGRDRGRGEQFF. CDR3 DNA: TGTGCCAGCAGCGTAGAGGGCAGGGACAGGGGTAGAGGTGAGCAGTTCTTC.

This clone was found once. This chain links TRBV3-1 (or the pseudogene TRBV3-2) with TRBJ2-5; D remains unclear. This CDR3 has 14 residues. The V end lost 7 bases, the J end lost 1 base, and 13 bases lay between the germline ends. Germline loops: CDR1 LGHDT, CDR2 YNNKEL (reference sequence). The CDR3 is CASTYALFQETQYF. CDR3 coding DNA: TGTGCCAGCACCTATGCCCTCTTCCAAGAGACCCAGTACTTC.

The genes are TRBV28 and TRBJ1-2, with D perhaps matching TRBD1 (5 bases). This CDR3 is 13 amino acids long. V was shortened by 3 bases and J by 4 bases, with 9 bases between the two germline ends. Germline CDR1 is MDHEN and CDR2 is SYDVKM. CDR3 nucleotides: TGTGCCAGCAGTTTCGCGACAGCCTATGGCTACACCTTC. Translation: CASSFATAYGYTF.